These T cell receptor beta chains were read from a single sample in a study of blood T cells in healthy people across ages. TCRdb itself ran the 5' RACE reads through MiXCR, one entry per CDR3 protein. The repertoire holds more than 650,000 distinct CDR3 sequences, with 20% to 30% as singletons. These data are also associated with another study on T cells of mothers and their children.

The sample comprised blood. Source of these receptors: a boy between 5 and 17 years old in good health. Each CDR3 is given with its conserved first and last residue. A D gene is named only where the DNA matches it firmly. Part of the rows lack a size; the others show once, few, many or a class for expanded clones.

TRBV5-1	-	TRBD1	TRBJ2-7	TGCGCCAGCAGCTTGGGCGGGACAGGGGAGTCCTACGAGCAGTACTTC	CASSLGGTGESYEQYF
TRBV9	-	-	TRBJ2-5	TGTGCCAGCAGCGGGACAGCGGACCAAGAGACCCAGTACTTC	CASSGTADQETQYF
TRBV24-1	-	-	TRBJ2-1	TGTGCCACCAGTGGAACGGGACAGTTCTTC	CATSGTGQFF
TRBV29-1	few	-	TRBJ2-5	TGCAGCGTCGGGGACCCAAAGGGCCAAGAGACCCAGTACTTC	CSVGDPKGQETQYF
TRBV29-1	-	-	TRBJ2-1	TGCAGCGTTGCAGGTGTACACAATGAGCAGTTCTTC	CSVAGVHNEQFF
TRBV6-2/TRBV6-3	few	-	TRBJ2-7	TGTGCCAGCAGTTACTCGTCGGGCAGGACCCACGAGCAGTACTTC	CASSYSSGRTHEQYF
TRBV20-1	-	TRBD1	TRBJ2-1	TGCAGTGCCACAGTGGGGACAGGGCCCCGCTACAATGAGCAGTTCTTC	CSATVGTGPRYNEQFF
TRBV12-3/TRBV12-4	few	-	TRBJ2-3	TGTGCCAGCGGTGAACTAGATGCAGATACGCAGTATTTT	CASGELDADTQYF
TRBV28	few	-	TRBJ1-1	TGTGCCAGCAGCCCCAACCGGAACACTGAAGCTTTCTTT	CASSPNRNTEAFF
TRBV4-1	-	-	TRBJ1-1	TGCGCCAGCAGATCGTGGACAGAAGCTTTCTTT	CASRSWTEAFF
TRBV3-1	-	-	TRBJ2-7	TGTGCCAGCAGCCCGGCGCGTGTCAACGAGCAGTACTTC	CASSPARVNEQYF
TRBV5-5	-	TRBD1	TRBJ2-7	TGTGCCAGCAGCTTCACAGGGGGCGCATTGTACGAGCAGTACTTC	CASSFTGGALYEQYF
TRBV4-1	many	-	TRBJ2-5	TGCGCCAGCAGCCAACCGGGACCAGGCCAAGAGACCCAGTACTTC	CASSQPGPGQETQYF
TRBV9	few	TRBD2	TRBJ2-1	TGTGCCAGCCCCTTCGGGTCCGAACCCTTATGGACTAGCGGGGATGAGCAGTTCTTC	CASPFGSEPLWTSGDEQFF
TRBV2	-	-	TRBJ2-1	TGTGCCAGCAGTCAGAACTGGGAGCAGTGCTTC	CASSQNWEQCF
TRBV20-1	-	-	TRBJ2-1	TGCAGTGCTAGAGAACGGACACCTATCAATGAGCAGTTCTTC	CSARERTPINEQFF
TRBV30	few	-	TRBJ2-1	TGTGCCTGGAGTCCCCCGGGTTTCGCGAATGAGCAGTTCTTC	CAWSPPGFANEQFF
TRBV12-3/TRBV12-4	few	-	TRBJ2-1	TGTGCCAGCACCCGGGACTCCTGGTCCTCCTACAATGAGCAGTTCTTC	CASTRDSWSSYNEQFF
TRBV5-5	many	-	TRBJ1-2	TGTGCCAGCAGTCCTACAGCTAACTATGGCTACACCTTC	CASSPTANYGYTF
TRBV15	few	-	TRBJ2-4	TGTGCCACCAGCAGAGTAGGAGCAGGGAAGACCAAAAACATTCAGTACTTC	CATSRVGAGKTKNIQYF
TRBV5-1	many	TRBD2	TRBJ2-3	TGTGCCAGCAGCTTAGCGGGGACTAGCACAGATACGCAGTATTTT	CASSLAGTSTDTQYF
TRBV2	few	-	TRBJ2-1	TGTGCCAGCAGTGATTCGGGGGCGGATGAGCAGTTCTTC	CASSDSGADEQFF
TRBV29-1	-	-	TRBJ1-1	TGCAGCGTTGACCAGGGCCACCCTGAAGCTTTCTTT	CSVDQGHPEAFF
TRBV5-1	-	-	TRBJ2-2	TGCGCCAGCAGATCAGGCAGGGATTGGATCGGTACCGGGGAGCTGTTTTTT	CASRSGRDWIGTGELFF
TRBV12-3/TRBV12-4	many	TRBD1	TRBJ2-2	TGTGCCAGCAACGGACAGGGGTCGAACACCGGGGAGCTGTTTTTT	CASNGQGSNTGELFF
TRBV7-8	few	TRBD1	TRBJ1-1	TGTGCCAGCAGCTTAGGACAGGGAGGATACGCTTTCTTT	CASSLGQGGYAFF
TRBV5-1	few	-	TRBJ1-1	TGCGCCAGCCAATCCGACACTGAAGCTTTCTTT	CASQSDTEAFF
TRBV5-1	-	-	TRBJ2-3	TGCGCCAGCAGCTTTGACACACATACGCAGTATTTT	CASSFDTHTQYF